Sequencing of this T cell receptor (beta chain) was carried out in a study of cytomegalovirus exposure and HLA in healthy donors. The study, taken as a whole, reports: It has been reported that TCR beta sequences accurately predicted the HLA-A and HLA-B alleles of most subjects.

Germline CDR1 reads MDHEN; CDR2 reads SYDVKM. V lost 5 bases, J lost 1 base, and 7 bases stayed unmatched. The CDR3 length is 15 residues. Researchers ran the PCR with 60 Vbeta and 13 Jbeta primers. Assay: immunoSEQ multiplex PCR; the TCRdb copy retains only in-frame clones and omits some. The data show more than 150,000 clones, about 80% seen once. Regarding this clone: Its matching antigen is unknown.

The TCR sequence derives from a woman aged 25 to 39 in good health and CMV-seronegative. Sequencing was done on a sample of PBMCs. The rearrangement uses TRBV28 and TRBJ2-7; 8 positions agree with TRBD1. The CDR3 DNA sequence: TGTGCCAGCAGTCCCCCGGGACAGGAGTCCTACGAGCAGTACTTC. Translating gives CASSPPGQESYEQYF.